This T cell receptor (beta chain) appears in the sequencing data of a study of cytomegalovirus exposure and HLA in healthy donors. Regarding this clone: Its antigen is not identified.

Study results and limitations: Among TCR beta chains of equal frequency, HLA-associated ones were more clonally expanded in a later analysis. Three chains tied to CMV proved CMV antigen-specific in vitro. High specificity and sensitivity for cytomegalovirus status were reported for the classifier.

Germline V gives CDR1 MNHEY, CDR2 SVGAGI. V lost 5 bases to trimming and J lost 0 bases, with 10 bases between them. CDR3 length equals 15 residues. PCR amplification relied on 60 Vbeta primers (plus 13 Jbeta primers). Clones were sequenced by immunoSEQ multiplex PCR, and TCRdb holds only the in-frame ones, with some missing. Altogether 100,000 to 150,000 clones are present, about 84% being singletons, with the ten largest covering roughly 4%. Sequenced sample: PBMCs. This TCR was sampled from a man aged 18 to 30 in good health and CMV-seropositive. This chain joins TRBV6-5 and TRBJ2-2, with TRBD1 as a possible D gene (5 bases). CDR3 coding DNA: TGTGCCAGCAGTCGCGACAGACCGAACACCGGGGAGCTGTTTTTT. This codes for CASSRDRPNTGELFF.